These 3 T cell receptor beta chains came from one sample sequenced in a study of CXCR3-negative and CXCR3-positive naive CD8 T cells. Study-wide findings and caveats: Higher TRB CDR3 hydrophobicity marked CXCR3-positive naive cells relative to CXCR3-negative naive cells.

Via 5' RACE with UMI labels, TRB cDNA libraries were prepared. TCRdb reprocessed the 5' RACE reads and stores each CDR3 protein as one record, lacking DNA. In total, the table holds 150,000 to 160,000 distinct CDR3 sequences. No antigen is known for these receptors. Sample: naive CXCR3+ CD8+ T cells from blood. Noted subset: CD45RO-CCR7+CD27+CD95- naive CD8+ T cells expressing CXCR3 (TNR3+). These receptors were taken from a human donor in good health. Some clones in this sample may be carry-over from other donors' samples.

V usage is TRBV7-2 and J usage is TRBJ2-5. The CDR3 consists of 14 residues. Germline values: CDR1 SGHTA, CDR2 FQGNSA. The CDR3: CASSLGVSQETQYF. Looking up the rest from reference TRBV7-2 and TRBJ2-5 gives the full variable domain: GAGVSQSPSNKVTEKGKDVELRCDPISGHTALYWYRQSLGQGLEFLIYFQGNSAPDKSGLPSDRFSAERTGGSVSTLTIQRTQQEDSAVYLCASSLGVSQETQYFGPGTRLLVL.

The chain combines TRBV6-5 with TRBJ2-7; TCRdb's D call, TRBD1, is unchecked because there is no DNA. Germline assignment: CDR1 MNHEY and CDR2 SVGAGI. The CDR3 is 18 residues long. CDR3 region: CASSYSNIAETGLYEQYF.

V is TRBV7-3 and J is TRBJ1-1; with no DNA, the TCRdb D assignment of TRBD1 cannot be verified. The CDR3 has 15 amino acids. Germline V gene data show CDR1 as SGHTA and CDR2 as FQGTGA. This CDR3 reads CASSSSGGANTEAFF. Full variable domain (rest looked up from reference TRBV7-3 and TRBJ1-1): GAGVSQTPSNKVTEKGKYVELRCDPISGHTALYWYRQSLGQGPEFLIYFQGTGAADDSGLPNDRFFAVRPEGSVSTLKIQRTERGDSAVYLCASSSSGGANTEAFFGQGTRLTVV.